This is a list of T cell receptor beta chains from one sample in a study of radiotherapy plus CTLA-4 blockade in lung cancer. Sequenced by immunoSEQ multiplex PCR; TCRdb stores in-frame clones only, minus some. The sample has about 120,000 clones, roughly 80% seen once. The material sequenced was peripheral blood, taken from a patient treated with radiotherapy plus ipilimumab. All receptors derive from a human donor with non-small cell lung cancer that progressed on radiotherapy plus ipilimumab. Some clones in this sample may be carry-over from other donors' samples. Each CDR3 is given without its conserved first and last residue. Each record gives: V gene, J gene, CDR3 protein.

>TRBV19|TRBJ2-7
ASSGGTPSYEQY
>TRBV4-2|TRBJ2-3
ASSQDEAGGPDTQY
>TRBV13|TRBJ2-7
ASSLVTRGPYEQY
>TRBV6-5|TRBJ1-4
ASNNRGSNEKLF
>TRBV5-6|TRBJ1-2
ASRPDRGISYGYT
>TRBV27|TRBJ2-7
ASSLGIFYEQY
>TRBV2|TRBJ1-6
ASSESRGQVGYNSPLH
>TRBV28|TRBJ2-3
ASSIASGGAKDTQY
>TRBV5-1|TRBJ2-3
ASSLVAGQSTDTQY
>TRBV7-3|TRBJ1-5
ASSLGQGQPQH
>TRBV6-5|TRBJ2-7
ASSLTFGQPYEQY
>TRBV5-1|TRBJ2-7
ASSFGSGSYEQY
>TRBV7-2|TRBJ1-2
ASSSGGRGLFGYT
>TRBV5-1|TRBJ2-7
ASSLSSTNYEQY
>TRBV4-1|TRBJ1-6
ASSLSGTGGLKGSPLH
>TRBV5-5|TRBJ1-2
ASSFGGDYGYT
>TRBV9|TRBJ2-5
ASSVDRETQY
>TRBV11-2|TRBJ1-6
ASSPVGVWNSPLH
>TRBV7-3|TRBJ2-3
ASSPGQINTDTQY
>TRBV7-3|TRBJ2-2
ASRGLGANTGELF
>TRBV18|TRBJ1-2
ASSQTGGNGGYT
>TRBV5-4|TRBJ2-7
ASSLEGRDKDYEQY
>TRBV6-6|TRBJ2-7
ASSPLGARDEQY
>TRBV7-2|TRBJ1-1
ASSSRRGVEAF
>TRBV5-1|TRBJ2-3
ASSLGTDRVTDTQY
>TRBV7-9|TRBJ1-3
ASSFARSGNTIY
>TRBV6-5|TRBJ2-7
ASSTRDRGLQY
>TRBV7-9|TRBJ2-1
ASSLAGGYDEQF
>TRBV7-7|TRBJ2-6
ASSPRISSGANVLT
>TRBV7-2|TRBJ1-1
ASSSYYGNTEAF
>TRBV21-1|TRBJ2-7
ASSKARGQGGSYEQY